The 20 T cell receptor beta chains reported below all come from one sample, sequenced in a study of blood T cell repertoires in COVID-19. Sequenced by immunoSEQ multiplex PCR; TCRdb stores in-frame clones only, minus some. The sample contains approximately 88,000 clones, roughly 76% of which appear only once. Sequenced sample: peripheral blood. The receptors here all came from an elderly woman with active or convalescent COVID-19.

The rearrangement links TRBV5-1 to TRBJ2-5, with TRBD2 matching over 7 bases. V was clipped by 0 bases and J by 3 bases; unmatched bases: 5. This CDR3 is 15 amino acids long. Germline V gene lookup returns CDR1 SGHRS and CDR2 YFSETQ. CDR3 sequence: CASSLGTRGEETQYF. The CDR3 DNA is TGCGCCAGCAGCTTGGGGACTAGGGGAGAAGAGACCCAGTACTTC.

The chain combines TRBV7-9 with TRBJ2-2, with 8 bases aligning to TRBD1. Germline CDR1 is SEHNR and CDR2 is FQNEAQ (reference sequence). The CDR3 length is 17 residues. V lost 5 bases, J lost 4 bases, and 12 bases stayed unmatched. This chain's CDR3 is CASSPDLLGQVTGELFF. As DNA, the CDR3 is TGTGCCAGCAGCCCAGACCTCCTGGGACAGGTCACCGGGGAGCTGTTTTTT.

The chain links TRBV2 to TRBJ1-4, with D perhaps TRBD1 (6 bases). This CDR3 is built from 15 residues. Per the germline V gene, CDR1 is SNHLY and CDR2 is FYNNEI. V was clipped by 4 bases and J by 7 bases, with 16 bases between them. The CDR3 loop is CASSGQTGGGEKLFF. CDR3 nucleotide sequence: TGTGCCAGCAGTGGGCAGACAGGTGGGGGTGAAAAACTGTTTTTT.

V and J are TRBV2 and TRBJ2-2, with D uncertain. Between the trimmed V and J ends, which lost 8 bases and 6 bases, there was a span of 7 bases. The CDR3 contains 11 residues. CDR1 is SNHLY, CDR2 FYNNEI, per germline. The CDR3, as DNA: TGTGCCAGCTCCTATTCCGGGGAGCTGTTTTTT. Translated: CASSYSGELFF.

The CDR3 DNA sequence: TGTGCCAGCACCTCGGTGGGGGGGATTAGCACAGATACGCAGTATTTT. It translates to CASTSVGGISTDTQYF. This rearrangement joins TRBV7-2 to TRBJ2-3; 7 bases fit TRBD2. Looked up from germline, CDR1 is SGHTA and CDR2 is FQGNSA. The CDR3 has 16 residues. Trimming took 7 bases from V and 0 from J; bases not matched to a gene: 10.

This clone was seen a handful of times. The sample has other DNA sequences that encode this CDR3 too. The chain's CDR3 is CASSPRQGQETQYF. The CDR3 DNA sequence: TGTGCCAGCTCACCACGGCAGGGGCAAGAGACCCAGTACTTC. V is TRBV18 and J is TRBJ2-5, with D maybe TRBD1 (6 bases). Trimming took off 1 base at V and 2 bases at J, with 8 bases between the two ends. The CDR3 is 14 residues long. Per the germline V gene, CDR1 is KGHSH and CDR2 is LQKENI.

CDR3 sequence reads: CASSKQQGNEQFF. CDR3 bases: TGTGCCAGCAGCAAACAACAGGGGAATGAGCAGTTCTTC. The chain recombines TRBV9 with TRBJ2-1; 7 nucleotides agree with TRBD1. The CDR3 is 13 amino acids. V lost 4 bases and J lost 7; bases outside the gene matches: 5. Germline assignment: CDR1 SGDLS and CDR2 YYNGEE.

The V and J genes are TRBV7-9 and TRBJ1-1; 7 positions agree with TRBD1. V was pared by 3 bases and J by 5 bases, with 6 bases of the junction left unmatched. Germline V gene sequence: CDR1 SEHNR, CDR2 FQNEAQ (reference sequence). The CDR3 is 14 residues long. The CDR3 DNA reads TGTGCCAGCAGCTTGGACGACAGGGAAACTGAAGCTTTCTTT. It is translated as CASSLDDRETEAFF.

The chain is built from TRBV6-5 and TRBJ1-1, with TRBD1 matching 9 bases. Germline assignment: CDR1 MNHEY and CDR2 SVGAGI. The V and J ends lost 6 bases and 5 bases, in that order; junction bases with no gene match: 7. The CDR3 extends over 14 amino acids. CDR3 coding DNA: TGTGCCAGCAGCCAGGACAGGGGAAGAACTGAAGCTTTCTTT. It encodes CASSQDRGRTEAFF.

The chain couples TRBV9 to TRBJ2-1; the D gene is possibly TRBD1 (6 bases). Germline V gene sequence: CDR1 SGDLS, CDR2 YYNGEE. The ends were cut back, 4 bases at V and 2 bases at J, with 13 bases in the middle. This CDR3 is 15 amino acids long. The CDR3 here is CASSRTVTTYNEQFF. DNA of the CDR3: TGTGCCAGCAGCCGGACAGTGACAACCTACAATGAGCAGTTCTTC.

This clone was observed once. The V call is TRBV27, the J call TRBJ2-1; TRBD1 agrees at 8 bases. Looked up from germline, CDR1 is MNHEY and CDR2 is SMNVEV (reference sequence). The V segment lost 3 bases and the J segment 6 bases; nucleotides outside the gene matches: 10. The CDR3 spans 16 residues. DNA of the CDR3: TGTGCCAGCAGTTTGCTACCGCAGGGGGCGGTCAATGAGCAGTTCTTC. Protein product: CASSLLPQGAVNEQFF.

This clone was seen only once. The chain uses TRBV20-1 and TRBJ1-5; possibly TRBD1 for D (5 bases). The CDR3 sequence is 14 residues long. The ends were cut back, 3 bases at V and 1 base at J, with 10 bases in the middle. CDR1 is DFQATT, CDR2 SNEGSKA, per germline (reference sequence). The CDR3: CSASAGYSNQPQHF. DNA of the CDR3: TGCAGTGCTAGTGCAGGGTACAGCAATCAGCCCCAGCATTTT.

V and J are TRBV12-3 or TRBV12-4 and TRBJ1-1; D might be TRBD1 (5 bases). V lost 7 bases and J 5 bases, leaving 14 bases between the germline ends. This CDR3 is 13 amino acids long. The CDR3 reads CASNRTPRTEAFF. CDR3 DNA sequence: TGTGCCAGCAATCGGACACCCAGAACTGAAGCTTTCTTT.

The V call is TRBV19, the J call TRBJ1-2; 7 bases align to TRBD1. Trimming took 7 bases from V and 4 from J; bases not matched to a gene: 12. CDR1 is LNHDA and CDR2 is SQIVND in the germline V gene (reference sequence). The CDR3 sequence is 15 residues long. CDR3 region: CASTPQRGTAYGYTF. In DNA, the CDR3 is TGTGCCAGTACTCCCCAACGGGGGACAGCCTATGGCTACACCTTC. The full variable domain, in which reference TRBV19 and TRBJ1-2 provide the parts outside the CDR3, is DGGITQSPKYLFRKEGQNVTLSCEQNLNHDAMYWYRQDPGQGLRLIYYSQIVNDFQKGDIAEGYSVSREKKESFPLTVTSAQKNPTAFYLCASTPQRGTAYGYTFGSGTRLTVV.

The chain recombines TRBV24-1 with TRBJ1-1, with D maybe TRBD1 (6 bases). CDR1 is KGHDR, CDR2 SFDVKD, per germline. The V end was cut by 1 base, the J end by 13 bases, with 12 bases between. This CDR3 comprises 12 residues. CDR3 amino acids: CATSDFMGAGFF. The CDR3, as DNA: TGTGCCACCAGTGATTTTATGGGGGCCGGTTTCTTT.

The rearrangement joins TRBV27 to TRBJ1-1, with 11 bases that match TRBD1. V was clipped by 5 bases and J by 8 bases; unmatched bases: 4. Germline-derived CDR1 and CDR2 are MNHEY and SMNVEV (reference sequence). The CDR3 consists of 13 residues. The CDR3 reads CASSEWDRGEAFF. The CDR3, as DNA: TGTGCCAGCAGTGAGTGGGACAGGGGGGAAGCTTTCTTT.

This clone was found once. One end of the junction is discordant with germline, which a read error may explain. The chain has TRBV10-3 and TRBJ2-7; unclear D gene. Germline assignment: CDR1 ENHRY and CDR2 SYGVKD. This CDR3 region has 12 residues. The CDR3: CAISEGMRNKDF. For the CDR3, the DNA is TGTGCCATCAGTGAAGGTATGAGGAACAAAGACTTC.

This chain connects TRBV5-8 to TRBJ2-1; D perhaps matches TRBD2 (5 bases). The germline gives CDR1 SGHTS, CDR2 YDEGEE. V was trimmed by 5 bases and J by 2 bases, leaving 11 bases between them. This CDR3 has 14 residues. This chain's CDR3 is CASSLTGTYNEQFF. As DNA, the CDR3 is TGTGCCAGCAGTCTCACGGGGACCTACAATGAGCAGTTCTTC. The whole variable domain, remainder taken from reference TRBV5-8 and TRBJ2-1, is EAGVTQSPTHLIKTRGQQATLRCSPISGHTSVYWYQQALGLGLQFLLWYDEGEERNRGNFPPRFSGRQFPNYSSELNVNALELEDSALYLCASSLTGTYNEQFFGPGTRLTVL.

The rearrangement joins TRBV7-9 to TRBJ1-5; unclear D gene. This CDR3 is 18 amino acids long. V was shortened by 4 bases and J by 4 bases, with 23 bases between the two germline ends. Looked up from germline, CDR1 is SEHNR and CDR2 is FQNEAQ (reference sequence). Here the CDR3 reads CASSSGETDPLSNQPQHF. For the CDR3, the DNA is TGTGCCAGCAGCTCCGGGGAGACGGACCCCTTAAGTAATCAGCCCCAGCATTTT.

The chain couples TRBV30 to TRBJ2-2, with TRBD2 matching 12 bases. Per germline, CDR1 GTSNPN and CDR2 SVGIG (reference sequence). With 3 bases clipped from V and 1 base from J, the junction kept 0 bases outside the gene matches. This CDR3 spans 15 amino acids. The CDR3 loop reads CAWRLAGGNTGELFF. CDR3 DNA: TGTGCCTGGAGACTAGCGGGGGGGAACACCGGGGAGCTGTTTTTT.